This entry lists 22 T cell receptor beta chains sequenced from one sample in a study of Tregs in tolerant kidney transplant recipients. Sequenced by immunoSEQ multiplex PCR; TCRdb stores in-frame clones only, minus some. The sample holds tens of thousands of clones. The starting material was CD4+ T cells from blood, obtained before the transplant. The receptors stem from a human donor who received a combined kidney and bone marrow transplant.

In the case of this clone: From the germline J gene comes the end of the CDR3, since the read stops 3 residues before it. The chain recombines TRBV5-6 with TRBJ2-7; TRBD1 matches 7 bases. The CDR3 has 15 amino acids. Germline trimming cut 7 bases from V and 0 bases from J; bases unmatched to any gene: 10. Germline V gene sequence: CDR1 SGHDT, CDR2 YYEEEE. This chain's CDR3 is CASGENRGHSYEQYF. Incomplete CDR3 DNA: TGTGCCAGCGGCGAAAACAGGGGCCACTCCTACGAG.

About this clone: Read sequence stops 3 residues before the CDR3 end, and the germline J gene provides the missing end. The rearrangement joins TRBV5-4 to TRBJ2-7, with 10 bases lining up with TRBD2. V shed 4 bases, J shed 6 bases, and the junction held 10 bases outside the gene matches. The CDR3 is 15 residues long. CDR1 and CDR2 (germline): SGHNT, YYREEE (reference sequence). This CDR3 is CASSQQLAGISEQYF. The sequenced part of the CDR3 DNA is TGTGCCAGCAGCCAACAACTAGCGGGGATTTCCGAG.

Incomplete CDR3 DNA: TGTGCCAGCTCACCTTCGACAGGGCGGTCTTCTGGC. Translation: CASSPSTGRSSG. From start to end, the CDR3 is CASSPSTGRSSGYTF. J is TRBJ1-2 and V is TRBV18, with 7 bases aligning to TRBD1. The read falls 3 residues short of the CDR3 end, and the missing part is taken from the germline J gene. The junction had 11 bases not matched to a gene; V was cut back by 3 bases and J by 7 bases. Looked up from germline, CDR1 is KGHSH and CDR2 is LQKENI. This CDR3 contains 15 residues. The full variable domain, completed using reference TRBV18 and TRBJ1-2, is NAGVMQNPRHLVRRRGQEARLRCSPMKGHSHVYWYRQLPEEGLKFMVYLQKENIIDESGMPKERFSAEFPKEGPSILRIQQVVRGDSAAYFCASSPSTGRSSGYTFGSGTRLTVV.

As for this clone: The CDR3 extends 3 residues past the end of the read, so its final part is completed from the germline J gene. The chain employs TRBV4-1 and TRBJ2-5; 10 nucleotides match TRBD1. Germline CDR1 reads MGHRA; CDR2 reads YSYEKL. V shed 4 bases and J 4 bases; nucleotides not matched to a gene: 9. The CDR3 runs 16 residues. The sequenced CDR3 bases are TGCGCCAGCAGCCCGCGGACAGGGGGAAATTTAGAGACC. Translating gives CASSPRTGGNLET. The CDR3, in full, reads CASSPRTGGNLETQYF.

To note about this clone: The read ends 3 residues early relative to the CDR3; the germline J gene fills the gap. The chain combines TRBV7-3 with TRBJ2-6, with a possible D match to TRBD1 (5 bases). Trimming stripped 2 bases from V and 2 bases from J, with 10 bases between. The CDR3 sequence is 16 residues long. The V gene's germline CDR1 is SGHTA and CDR2 FQGTGA. CDR3 amino acids: CASSLAGNPGANVLTF. Incomplete CDR3 DNA: TGTGCCAGCAGCTTAGCAGGGAACCCTGGGGCCAACGTC.

Turning to this clone: The read comes to an end 3 residues before the CDR3 does, leaving the germline J gene to fill in the end. V is TRBV18 and J is TRBJ2-2, with D maybe TRBD1 (5 bases). The CDR3 loop spans 16 amino acids. Germline V gives CDR1 KGHSH, CDR2 LQKENI. With 2 bases removed from V and 1 base from J, the gap between germline ends came to 11 bases. The CDR3 DNA, read in part, is TGTGCCAGCTCACCAATACAGGATAGGAACACCGGGGAG. Amino acid sequence: CASSPIQDRNTGE. In full, the CDR3 is CASSPIQDRNTGELFF.

In regard to this clone: The read terminates 3 residues ahead of where the CDR3 ends, so the germline J gene completes it. The J gene is TRBJ1-1, the V gene TRBV19; D unresolved. This CDR3 region has 13 residues. V lost 6 bases, J lost 1 base, and 9 bases lay in between. Per germline, CDR1 LNHDA and CDR2 SQIVND (reference sequence). The DNA read from the CDR3 is TGTGCCAGTAGCCTACGACAGAACACTGAA. Protein: CASSLRQNTE. The entire CDR3 reads CASSLRQNTEAFF. Full variable domain (remainder filled in from reference TRBV19 and TRBJ1-1): DGGITQSPKYLFRKEGQNVTLSCEQNLNHDAMYWYRQDPGQGLRLIYYSQIVNDFQKGDIAEGYSVSREKKESFPLTVTSAQKNPTAFYLCASSLRQNTEAFFGQGTRLTVV.

About this clone: The read terminates 3 residues before the CDR3 end, so the remaining end is supplied by the germline J gene. The chain links TRBV5-4 to TRBJ2-7, with D unclear. V dropped 0 bases and J dropped 3 bases, with 7 bases sitting between them. Germline values: CDR1 SGHNT, CDR2 YYREEE (reference sequence). The CDR3 runs 13 residues. Partial CDR3 DNA: TGTGCCAGCAGCTTGGCGACAAACTACGAG. This encodes CASSLATNYE. The entire CDR3 protein is CASSLATNYEQYF. Together with reference TRBV5-4 and TRBJ2-7, the CDR3 gives the full variable domain: ETGVTQSPTHLIKTRGQQVTLRCSSQSGHNTVSWYQQALGQGPQFIFQYYREEENGRGNFPPRFSGLQFPNYSSELNVNALELDDSALYLCASSLATNYEQYFGPGTRLTVT.

On this clone itself: The DNA ends 3 residues before the CDR3 does, and the rest of the CDR3 is filled in from the germline J gene. The chain employs TRBV5-1 and TRBJ2-2; no clear D. The germline CDR1 and CDR2 sequences are SGHRS and YFSETQ. V was trimmed by 6 bases and J by 1 base, leaving 10 bases between them. The CDR3 covers 14 residues. CDR3 DNA (partial): TGCGCCAGCAAATCAGGTTTGAACACCGGGGAG. Amino acids: CASKSGLNTGE. The full CDR3 reads CASKSGLNTGELFF. The whole variable domain, filled in from reference TRBV5-1 and TRBJ2-2, reads KAGVTQTPRYLIKTRGQQVTLSCSPISGHRSVSWYQQTPGQGLQFLFEYFSETQRNKGNFPGRFSGRQFSNSRSEMNVSTLELGDSALYLCASKSGLNTGELFFGEGSRLTVL.

On this clone itself: The observed sequence ends 3 residues before the CDR3 terminus, with the missing tail filled in from the germline J gene. The chain combines TRBV20-1 with TRBJ2-3; 8 bases agree with TRBD1. Germline-derived CDR1 and CDR2 are DFQATT and SNEGSKA (reference sequence). CDR3 size: 16 residues. V was clipped by 0 bases and J by 6 bases; unmatched bases: 11. The chain's CDR3 is CSARDFWQGATDTQYF. The DNA read from the CDR3 is TGCAGTGCTAGAGATTTCTGGCAGGGGGCAACGGATACG.

The CDR3 spells CASSLRAPYGNEQFF. The CDR3 DNA, read in part, is TGTGCCAGCAGCTTAAGGGCCCCATACGGCAATGAG. The V and J genes are TRBV7-9 and TRBJ2-1; D not resolved. The CDR3 end falls 3 residues outside the read, so it is completed with the germline J gene. Germline CDR1 is SEHNR and CDR2 is FQNEAQ (reference sequence). The CDR3 has 15 amino acids. V shed 2 bases and J shed 6 bases, with 14 bases lying between them.

Regarding this clone: The read terminates 3 residues ahead of where the CDR3 ends, so the germline J gene completes it. The gene calls are TRBV7-3 and TRBJ2-3; D is possibly TRBD1 (5 bases). This CDR3 contains 15 residues. V was shortened by 3 bases and J by 6 bases, with 16 bases between the two germline ends. The germline V gene has CDR1 SGHTA and CDR2 FQGTGA. The CDR3 DNA, read in part, is TGTGCCAGCAGCTTTCAGGGCCCACCCGGGGATACG. Translating gives CASSFQGPPGDT. The CDR3 as a whole reads CASSFQGPPGDTQYF.

Regarding this clone: The sequence runs out 3 residues before the end of the CDR3; the remainder is reconstructed from the germline J gene. The V call is TRBV6-2 or TRBV6-3, the J call TRBJ2-7; TRBD2 aligns across 7 bases. The length of the CDR3 is 17 residues. After removal of 1 base from V and 0 bases from J, the junction contained 9 bases not matched to a gene. Per germline, CDR1 MNHEY and CDR2 SVGEGT. The DNA read from the CDR3 is TGTGCCAGCAGTTACTTCCCTAGCGGTTACCTCTCCTACGAG. It encodes CASSYFPSGYLSYE. The whole CDR3 reads CASSYFPSGYLSYEQYF.

Regarding this clone: Read coverage stops 3 residues before the CDR3 terminus; the germline J gene supplies the remainder. V is TRBV5-1 and J is TRBJ2-6; unclear D gene. The germline gives CDR1 SGHRS, CDR2 YFSETQ. This CDR3 is 14 amino acids long. V was cut by 6 bases and J by 2 bases, with 9 bases left in between. The CDR3 loop is CASTPQTGANVLTF. Incomplete CDR3 DNA: TGCGCCAGCACCCCCCAAACTGGGGCCAACGTC.

Concerning this clone itself: The DNA ends 3 residues before the CDR3 does, and the rest of the CDR3 is filled in from the germline J gene. The rearrangement uses TRBV30 and TRBJ1-1, with D hard to call. V lost 3 bases and J 0 bases, leaving 11 bases between the germline ends. Looked up from germline, CDR1 is GTSNPN and CDR2 is SVGIG (reference sequence). This CDR3 is built from 14 residues. Partial CDR3 DNA: TGTGCCTGGAGGGCGAGACTCATGAACACTGAA. Protein product: CAWRARLMNTE. The whole CDR3 protein reads CAWRARLMNTEAFF.

Partial CDR3 DNA: TGTGCCAGCAGCTTAATTGCGACAGCCAACTCTGGGGCCAACGTC. It translates to CASSLIATANSGANV. The CDR3 in full is CASSLIATANSGANVLTF. The genes are TRBV7-3 and TRBJ2-6; a weak D match, TRBD1 (5 bases). The sequenced fragment ends 3 residues before the CDR3 boundary, so the rest is inferred from the germline J gene. The CDR3 length is 18 residues. CDR1 and CDR2 from the germline V gene are SGHTA and FQGTGA. The germline V and J ends were trimmed by 1 base and 0 bases, with 13 bases remaining between them.

As regards this clone: The read is 3 residues too short to cover the CDR3 end, so that end is filled in from the germline J gene. The V and J genes are TRBV5-1 and TRBJ1-6; the D gene is possibly TRBD1 (6 bases). The CDR3 sequence is 15 residues long. V gave up 0 bases and J gave up 6 bases, with 10 bases separating them. Germline loops: CDR1 SGHRS, CDR2 YFSETQ. Incomplete CDR3 DNA: TGCGCCAGCAGCTTGGGACAGGAGGGTAATTCACCC. Its translation: CASSLGQEGNSP. In full, the CDR3 is CASSLGQEGNSPLHF.

Details on this clone: Read data end 3 residues before the CDR3 end; the end is taken from the germline J gene. J is TRBJ2-5 and V is TRBV19; 8 bases agree with TRBD2. The ends lost 6 bases at V and 2 bases at J; junction bases unmatched: 2. Germline V CDR1 and CDR2: LNHDA, SQIVND (reference sequence). This CDR3 comprises 13 residues. The CDR3 protein is CASRSSGQETQYF. The sequenced CDR3 bases are TGTGCCAGTAGATCTAGCGGGCAAGAGACC. The variable domain in full, completed from reference TRBV19 and TRBJ2-5, reads DGGITQSPKYLFRKEGQNVTLSCEQNLNHDAMYWYRQDPGQGLRLIYYSQIVNDFQKGDIAEGYSVSREKKESFPLTVTSAQKNPTAFYLCASRSSGQETQYFGPGTRLLVL.

For this clone: The CDR3 end is not reached by the read, which stops 3 residues before it; the germline J gene fills it in. The V call is TRBV20-1, the J call TRBJ1-1; possibly TRBD1 for D (5 bases). Trimming stripped 1 base from V and 4 bases from J, with 10 bases between. Germline V CDR1 and CDR2: DFQATT, SNEGSKA (reference sequence). The length of the CDR3 is 13 residues. The sequenced CDR3 bases are TGCAGTGCTAGAGCAGGGAGGAGCACTGAA. This sequence encodes CSARAGRSTE. The full CDR3 reads CSARAGRSTEAFF.

On this clone: Read data end 3 residues before the CDR3 end; the end is taken from the germline J gene. J is TRBJ2-1 and V is TRBV7-2; D unclear. With 0 bases removed from V and 7 bases from J, the gap between germline ends came to 10 bases. The CDR3 consists of 14 residues. CDR1 is SGHTA, CDR2 FQGNSA, per germline. The CDR3 here is CASSLARLSNEQFF. The sequenced part of the CDR3 DNA is TGTGCCAGCAGCTTAGCGCGACTGTCGAATGAG. The variable domain in full, with the rest retrieved from reference TRBV7-2 and TRBJ2-1, is GAGVSQSPSNKVTEKGKDVELRCDPISGHTALYWYRQSLGQGLEFLIYFQGNSAPDKSGLPSDRFSAERTGGSVSTLTIQRTQQEDSAVYLCASSLARLSNEQFFGPGTRLTVL.

Remarks on this clone: Different DNA sequences within this sample yield the same CDR3. CDR3 region: CASSSGQGYNEQFF. CDR3 DNA (partial): TGTGCCAGCAGCAGTGGACAGGGCTACAATGAG. The V and J genes are TRBV7-6 and TRBJ2-1, with 8 bases that match TRBD1. Read sequence stops 3 residues before the CDR3 end, and the germline J gene provides the missing end. The CDR3 is 14 amino acids. Looked up from germline, CDR1 is SGHVS and CDR2 is FNYEAQ. The V gene end was trimmed by 5 bases and the J gene end by 3 bases; junction bases not matched to a gene: 3.

Details on this clone: The CDR3 goes on 3 residues after the read ends, and that part is filled in from the germline J gene. The chain recombines TRBV6-2 or TRBV6-3 with TRBJ2-3, with D possibly being TRBD1 (6 bases). The V gene's germline CDR1 is MNHEY and CDR2 SVGEGT. The length of the CDR3 is 14 residues. V was trimmed by 4 bases and J by 2 bases, leaving 10 bases between them. CDR3 sequence reads: CASSSTGTTDTQYF. CDR3 DNA, as far as it was read: TGTGCCAGCAGTTCGACAGGCACCACAGATACG.